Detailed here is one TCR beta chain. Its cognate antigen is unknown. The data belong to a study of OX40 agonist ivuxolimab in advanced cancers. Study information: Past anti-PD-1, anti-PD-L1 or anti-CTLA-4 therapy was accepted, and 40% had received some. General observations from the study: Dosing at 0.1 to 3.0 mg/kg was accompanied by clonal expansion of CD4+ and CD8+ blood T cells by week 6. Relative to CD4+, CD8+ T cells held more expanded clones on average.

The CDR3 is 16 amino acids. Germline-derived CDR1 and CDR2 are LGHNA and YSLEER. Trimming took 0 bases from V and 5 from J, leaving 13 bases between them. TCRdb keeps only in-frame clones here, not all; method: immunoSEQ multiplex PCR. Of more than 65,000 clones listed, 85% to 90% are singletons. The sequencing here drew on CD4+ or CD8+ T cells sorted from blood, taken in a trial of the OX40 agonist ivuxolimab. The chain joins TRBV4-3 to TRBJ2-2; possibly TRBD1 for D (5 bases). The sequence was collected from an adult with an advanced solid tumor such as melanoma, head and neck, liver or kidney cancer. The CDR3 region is CASSQDYSRVTGELFF. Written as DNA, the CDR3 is TGCGCCAGCAGCCAAGATTATTCCAGGGTGACCGGGGAGCTGTTTTTT.